One and the same sample provided the 21 T cell receptor beta chains below, sequenced in a study of cytomegalovirus exposure and HLA in healthy donors. PCR used 60 Vbeta primers and 13 Jbeta primers. Measured with immunoSEQ multiplex PCR; TCRdb has only the in-frame clones, and not every one. Here the sample spans fewer than 200,000 clones, 10% to 15% being singletons. Sequencing was done on a sample of PBMCs. These receptors came from a middle-aged man in good health and CMV-seropositive.

This clone was seen only a few times. The CDR3 spells CASSTLRTGIYNEQFF. CDR3 nucleotides: TGTGCCAGCAGCACCCTCCGGACAGGGATTTACAATGAGCAGTTCTTC. J is TRBJ2-1 and V is TRBV7-2; TRBD1 matches at 8 bases. Germline V lookup: CDR1 SGHTA, CDR2 FQGNSA. J was trimmed by 4 bases and V by 5 bases; bases with no gene match: 10. The CDR3 length is 16 residues.

The V call is TRBV6-5, the J call TRBJ1-1; D is undetermined. The CDR3 contains 13 residues. Trimming removed 4 bases from V and 5 bases from J, with 11 bases in between. Looked up from germline, CDR1 is MNHEY and CDR2 is SVGAGI. The CDR3 loop is CASSSGRRTEAFF. The CDR3 nucleotides are TGTGCCAGCAGTTCGGGAAGACGGACTGAAGCTTTCTTT.

The chain carries TRBV5-4 and TRBJ2-7; the D is unclear. CDR3 length equals 13 residues. Per germline, CDR1 SGHNT and CDR2 YYREEE (reference sequence). The V and J ends lost 0 bases and 0 bases respectively, with 4 bases between them. In nucleotides, the CDR3 is TGTGCCAGCAGCTTGGCAGGCTCCTACGAGCAGTACGTC. Amino acid sequence: CASSLAGSYEQYV.

The rearrangement links TRBV13 to TRBJ2-5, with D possibly TRBD1 on 5 matching bases. Trimming shortened V by 0 bases and J by 5 bases, and 13 bases separated the two germline ends. The germline CDR1 and CDR2 sequences are PRHDT and FYEKMQ (reference sequence). This CDR3 comprises 15 residues. CDR3 DNA: TGTGCCAGCAGCTTAGGCGGAAGGGGTGGGGAGACCCAGTACTTC. As protein: CASSLGGRGGETQYF. Drawing the rest from reference TRBV13 and TRBJ2-5, the complete variable domain is AAGVIQSPRHLIKEKRETATLKCYPIPRHDTVYWYQQGPGQDPQFLISFYEKMQSDKGSIPDRFSAQQFSDYHSELNMSSLELGDSALYFCASSLGGRGGETQYFGPGTRLLVL.

The sample holds a few counts of this clone. The chain employs TRBV19 and TRBJ1-5; D uncertain. Germline V gene sequence: CDR1 LNHDA, CDR2 SQIVND (reference sequence). V lost 3 bases to trimming and J lost 3 bases, with 9 bases between them. CDR3 length equals 14 residues. The CDR3 is CASSMIQDNQPQHF. DNA for the CDR3: TGTGCCAGTAGTATGATCCAGGACAATCAGCCCCAGCATTTT.

V is TRBV12-5 and J is TRBJ2-1; tentatively, D is TRBD2 (6 bases). This CDR3 is 16 amino acids long. Germline V gene sequence: CDR1 LGHNT, CDR2 FRNRAP. The V and J ends lost 6 bases and 0 bases respectively, with 15 bases between them. The CDR3 DNA follows: TGTGCTAGTGGCCCGACTAGGGGTGGCTCCTACAATGAGCAGTTCTTC. It specifies CASGPTRGGSYNEQFF.

This clone was seen more than once but under ten times. V is TRBV10-3 and J is TRBJ2-1; 8 nucleotides match TRBD1. The V and J ends lost 3 bases and 6 bases, in that order; junction bases with no gene match: 4. CDR3 length: 14 residues. The germline V gene encodes CDR1 ENHRY and CDR2 SYGVKD. The CDR3 DNA follows: TGTGCCATCAGTGACACAACAGGGGGCAATGAGCAGTTCTTC. Protein: CAISDTTGGNEQFF.

The rearrangement uses TRBV25-1 and TRBJ1-2; D unclear. Trimming pared 2 bases from V and 4 bases from J, leaving 14 bases between. The germline V gene encodes CDR1 MGHDK and CDR2 SYGVNS. This CDR3 has 15 residues. The CDR3 DNA reads TGTGCCAGCAGTGAACATGGACGGGGAACCTATGGCTACACCTTC. Amino acid sequence: CASSEHGRGTYGYTF.

In nucleotides, the CDR3 is TGTGCCATCGGGGGCTCAGATACGCAGTATTTT. Amino acids: CAIGGSDTQYF. The chain employs TRBV10-3 and TRBJ2-3, with D possibly being TRBD1 (6 bases). The CDR3 is 11 residues long. Germline values: CDR1 ENHRY, CDR2 SYGVKD. V was trimmed by 8 bases and J by 4 bases, leaving 7 bases between them.

This clone has just a few counts. The gene calls are TRBV12-5 and TRBJ2-3, with D tentatively TRBD2 (6 bases). V gave up 7 bases and J gave up 0 bases, with 11 bases separating them. The germline CDR1 and CDR2 sequences are LGHNT and FRNRAP. The CDR3 is made up of 14 amino acids. The CDR3 protein is CASASGLSTDTQYF. In nucleotides, the CDR3 is TGTGCTAGTGCCTCGGGACTGAGCACAGATACGCAGTATTTT.

There are a few counts of this clone. V is TRBV5-4 and J is TRBJ2-1, with 11 bases identical to TRBD2. Germline CDR1 SGHNT, CDR2 YYREEE (reference sequence). V lost 5 bases and J lost 1; bases outside the gene matches: 5. The CDR3 totals 16 residues. The CDR3 DNA sequence: TGTGCCAGCAGGCCGACTAGCGGGGCATCCTACAATGAGCAGTTCTTC. Protein product: CASRPTSGASYNEQFF.

The J gene is TRBJ1-4, the V gene TRBV5-1; 11 nucleotides agree with TRBD1. CDR1 and CDR2 (germline): SGHRS, YFSETQ. This CDR3 is 17 amino acids long. The trim removed 2 bases at V and 8 bases at J, leaving 11 bases unmatched. The CDR3, as DNA: TGCGCCAGCAGCTTAGGACAGGGGGCGATGGGCGTGGAAAAACTGTTTTTT. This sequence encodes CASSLGQGAMGVEKLFF.

The V gene is TRBV7-8, the J gene TRBJ1-1; D is undetermined. V was clipped by 1 base and J by 1 base, with 7 bases between them. CDR3 size: 14 residues. Per the germline V gene, CDR1 is SGHVS and CDR2 is FQNEAQ. For the CDR3, the DNA is TGTGCCAGCAGCTTAGAAACAGCGAACACTGAAGCTTTCTTT. As protein: CASSLETANTEAFF. Looking up the rest from reference TRBV7-8 and TRBJ1-1 gives the full variable domain: GAGVSQSPRYKVAKRGQDVALRCDPISGHVSLFWYQQALGQGPEFLTYFQNEAQLDKSGLPSDRFFAERPEGSVSTLKIQRTQQEDSAVYLCASSLETANTEAFFGQGTRLTVV.

This chain connects TRBV9 to TRBJ2-5; 7 bases line up with TRBD2. The CDR3 has 16 residues. Germline V gene sequence: CDR1 SGDLS, CDR2 YYNGEE. V lost 0 bases to trimming and J lost 4 bases; unmatched junction nucleotides: 9. The chain's CDR3 is CASSVESGATRETQYF. DNA of the CDR3: TGTGCCAGCAGCGTAGAAAGCGGGGCAACGAGAGAGACCCAGTACTTC.

This clone was counted a few times. The chain links TRBV19 to TRBJ1-1, with a weak D call TRBD1 (6 bases). The V end lost 6 bases, the J end lost 5 bases, and 13 bases lay between the germline ends. Germline V gene data show CDR1 as LNHDA and CDR2 as SQIVND (reference sequence). The CDR3 has 13 residues. The CDR3 protein is CASSDYRDTEAFF. CDR3 sequence (DNA): TGTGCCAGTAGCGACTACAGGGATACTGAAGCTTTCTTT. The whole variable domain, remainder taken from reference TRBV19 and TRBJ1-1, is DGGITQSPKYLFRKEGQNVTLSCEQNLNHDAMYWYRQDPGQGLRLIYYSQIVNDFQKGDIAEGYSVSREKKESFPLTVTSAQKNPTAFYLCASSDYRDTEAFFGQGTRLTVV.

The chain carries TRBV19 and TRBJ1-2; 8 nucleotides agree with TRBD1. Germline V gives CDR1 LNHDA, CDR2 SQIVND (reference sequence). This CDR3 has 13 residues. Trimming removed 4 bases from V and 7 bases from J; junction bases left unmatched: 5. The CDR3 DNA is TGTGCCAGTAGTACCGACAGGGGATCTGGCTACACCTTC. Translated, it gives CASSTDRGSGYTF.

This clone was seen more than once but under ten times. This chain joins TRBV4-1 and TRBJ2-5; maybe TRBD2 (6 bases). There are 15 residues in the CDR3. Germline V CDR1 and CDR2: MGHRA, YSYEKL. V shed 1 base and J shed 4 bases, with 13 bases lying between them. CDR3 region: CASSQGAGLIETQYF. The CDR3 coding sequence is TGCGCCAGCAGCCAAGGGGCAGGACTAATAGAGACCCAGTACTTC.

This clone was detected only a few times. The chain couples TRBV9 to TRBJ2-5; D might be TRBD1 (6 bases). The germline V and J ends were trimmed by 2 bases and 5 bases, with 13 bases remaining between them. Germline V gene lookup returns CDR1 SGDLS and CDR2 YYNGEE. The CDR3 extends over 14 amino acids. The CDR3 spells CASSVGGAEETQYF. The CDR3 DNA follows: TGTGCCAGCAGCGTTGGGGGCGCAGAGGAGACCCAGTACTTC.

This clone was counted between two and nine times. The chain uses TRBV7-2 and TRBJ2-3, with no clear D. V gave up 5 bases and J gave up 8 bases, with 17 bases separating them. CDR1 and CDR2 (germline): SGHTA, FQGNSA. CDR3 length: 14 residues. The CDR3: CASSEVANRATQYF. The CDR3 DNA sequence: TGTGCCAGCAGCGAGGTGGCAAATCGCGCTACGCAGTATTTT. Full variable domain (rest looked up from reference TRBV7-2 and TRBJ2-3): GAGVSQSPSNKVTEKGKDVELRCDPISGHTALYWYRQSLGQGLEFLIYFQGNSAPDKSGLPSDRFSAERTGGSVSTLTIQRTQQEDSAVYLCASSEVANRATQYFGPGTRLTVL.

The V gene is TRBV30, the J gene TRBJ1-1; D remains unclear. V shed 4 bases and J shed 5 bases, with 8 bases lying between them. CDR3 length: 11 residues. Germline V gives CDR1 GTSNPN, CDR2 SVGIG (reference sequence). CDR3: CAWNSRTEAFF. CDR3 DNA sequence: TGTGCCTGGAATTCGAGAACTGAAGCTTTCTTT.

This clone appeared a few times. The chain links TRBV29-1 to TRBJ2-3, with D tentatively TRBD2 (6 bases). This CDR3 contains 14 residues. The V and J ends lost 2 bases and 1 base respectively, with 10 bases between them. Germline V gene sequence: CDR1 SQVTM, CDR2 ANQGSEA. The CDR3 is CSVETGTRTDTQYF. The CDR3 nucleotides read TGCAGCGTTGAAACCGGGACTCGCACAGATACGCAGTATTTT.